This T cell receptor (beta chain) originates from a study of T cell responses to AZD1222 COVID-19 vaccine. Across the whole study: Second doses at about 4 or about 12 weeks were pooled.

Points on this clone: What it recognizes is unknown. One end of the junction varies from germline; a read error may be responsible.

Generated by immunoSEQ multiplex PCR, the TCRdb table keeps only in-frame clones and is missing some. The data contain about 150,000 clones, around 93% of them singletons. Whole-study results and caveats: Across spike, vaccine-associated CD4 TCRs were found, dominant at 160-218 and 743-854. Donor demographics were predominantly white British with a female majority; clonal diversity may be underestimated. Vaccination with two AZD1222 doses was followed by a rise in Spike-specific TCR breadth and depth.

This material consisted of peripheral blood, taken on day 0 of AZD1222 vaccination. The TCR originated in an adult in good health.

DNA of the CDR3: TGTACCAGCAGCGTAGTCGGTGGACTGCACTTC. It is translated as CTSSVVGGLHF. The chain links TRBV9 to TRBJ1-2; D remains unclear. The CDR3 has 11 amino acids. Per the germline V gene, CDR1 is SGDLS and CDR2 is YYNGEE.